This T cell receptor beta chain is from a study of blood T cell repertoires in COVID-19 (TCRdb year 2020). With respect to the entire study: Samples from collaborators originated in the United States, Italy and Spain and spanned both the acute and convalescent phases of COVID-19. The prospective study material was composed of cDNA or gDNA derived from T cells, B-cell-depleted T cells, or PBMCs. Deeply sampled blood TCRbeta repertoires from subjects exposed to, actively infected with, or recovered from COVID-19 were included in the dataset. The repertoires were made available in a free public database intended to serve as a resource for research on the immune response to SARS-CoV-2. The samples were drawn from the first 160 participants of the ongoing ImmuneRACE study and from 950 to 1,500 subjects provided by 6 global collaborators. Nearly every sample came with metadata listing a de-identified subject ID, COVID-19 status, age in years and sex. HLA class I and class II types, where available, came from metadata supplied by the sample provider rather than from assay-based typing. Overall study outcomes, separate from this receptor: How much clinical and demographic metadata was included differed by source and by participant, and the metadata was provided uncurated.

About this clone: Its antigen is not yet known. No base quality information exists; no much larger clone differs at one position.

Enrolling through a virtual design, the prospective study's participants ranged in age from about 18 to 89 years and lived across some 22 United States geographic areas. In the prospective study, participants were assigned to cohorts based on the clinical history participants reported in a screening survey and a study questionnaire. Recovered participants in ImmuneRACE Cohort 3 were defined as having two consecutive negative NP/OP PCR tests, clearance from a healthcare professional, or resolution of symptoms. Each participant in the prospective study had whole blood, serum and a nasopharyngeal or oropharyngeal swab collected by mobile phlebotomists. Additional blood draws and questionnaires over an approximately two-month period could optionally be provided by prospective study participants. Prospective study blood samples were shipped either frozen or at room temperature before DNA extraction.

TCRbeta CDR3 regions were amplified from genomic DNA by means of the immunoSEQ Assay, a bias-controlled multiplex PCR. The authors' pipeline ran thus. Within the assay, amplification of reference gene primers was used to estimate how many nucleated cells each sample contained. To quantify the absolute abundance of each unique TCRbeta CDR3 rearrangement, sequence reads were collapsed and filtered. Productive Simpson clonality was computed per sample as the square root of Simpson's diversity index over productive rearrangements. This immuneACCESS table, as held by TCRdb, lists in-frame sequences with V and J called but not all clones. Of the missing ones, under half trace to an unresolved V gene in checked studies; the others have no known cause. The V and J calls and clone size come from that table; D and trimming were worked out from the DNA. This sample gives some 230,000 clones in total; approximately 84% of them show up just once. The ten most abundant clones make up over 12% of the sample.

Including cysteine and phenylalanine, the CDR3 has 15 amino acids. CDR3 DNA is the only sequence kept; it has 45 bases, read in frame from the first base. Sequences SNHLY (CDR1) and FYNNEI (CDR2) are obtained from the germline V gene. Germline trimming: 4 bases from V, 2 bases from J; junction bases outside gene matches: 5. The chain is made from TRBV2 and TRBJ2-7; 10 bases in the junction line up with TRBD2. The TCR originated in a middle-aged man who had recovered from COVID-19. The specimen was PBMCs or T cells enriched from blood (not recorded which). CDR3 loop: CASSGQLAGPYEQYF. The sequenced DNA is TGTGCCAGCAGTGGGCAACTAGCGGGACCCTACGAGCAGTACTTC.